These 32 T cell receptor beta chains originate from one sample sequenced in a study of cytomegalovirus exposure and HLA in healthy donors (TCRdb year 2017). The method was the immunoSEQ multiplex PCR assay. For the multiplex PCR, a mixture combining 60 forward primers for TCR Vbeta segments and 13 reverse primers for TCR Jbeta segments was used. The table was pulled from immuneACCESS by TCRdb, which kept in-frame rearrangements only. Such tables lose some clones; where checked, under half of the loss comes from unresolved V genes, and the rest has no known cause. In this sample the table shows approximately 190,000 clones, over 70% of which occur a single time. The ten largest make up less than 4.5% of the sample. Sequenced input: PBMCs. These receptors all come from a man in his fifties or sixties in good health and CMV-seronegative.

The chain joins TRBV27 to TRBJ1-2; 8 nucleotides line up with TRBD1. CDR3 length: 16 residues. The trim removed 5 bases at V and 0 bases at J, leaving 8 bases unmatched. Germline lookup yields CDR1 MNHEY and CDR2 SMNVEV (reference sequence). CDR3 nucleotides: TGTGCCAGCAGTCCAGGACAGGGAATAACTAACTATGGCTACACCTTC. It yields the protein CASSPGQGITNYGYTF.

A few counts support this clone. V is TRBV7-9 and J is TRBJ1-4; 7 nucleotides align to TRBD1. Germline V gene lookup returns CDR1 SEHNR and CDR2 FQNEAQ (reference sequence). The CDR3 totals 13 residues. V shed 5 bases and J 8 bases; nucleotides not matched to a gene: 5. This CDR3 reads CASSKGQLEKLFF. The DNA of the CDR3 is TGTGCCAGCAGCAAGGGACAGCTCGAAAAACTGTTTTTT.

This clone was seen a single time. V is TRBV5-1 and J is TRBJ2-7, with 7 bases fitting TRBD1. The germline gives CDR1 SGHRS, CDR2 YFSETQ. The CDR3 spans 15 residues. V trimming: 3 bases; J trimming: 0 bases; junction bases outside the gene matches: 6. The CDR3 is CASSSDRFRSYEQYF. The CDR3 coding sequence is TGCGCCAGCAGCTCGGACAGGTTTCGCTCCTACGAGCAGTACTTC.

This chain connects TRBV30 to TRBJ2-5; maybe TRBD2 (6 bases). Germline CDR1 GTSNPN, CDR2 SVGIG (reference sequence). The CDR3 length is 10 residues. V lost 5 bases, J lost 5 bases, and 6 bases lay in between. The CDR3 region is CAWGGETQYF. CDR3 nucleotide sequence: TGTGCCTGGGGAGGGGAGACCCAGTACTTC.

V usage is TRBV30 and J usage is TRBJ2-3; 8 nucleotides line up with TRBD2. The CDR3 runs 16 residues. CDR1 is GTSNPN, CDR2 SVGIG, per germline (reference sequence). With 2 bases clipped from V and 4 bases from J, the junction kept 11 bases outside the gene matches. CDR3 nucleotides: TGTGCCTGGAGTTGGAACCGGGGACTAGAGGCAGATACGCAGTATTTT. As protein: CAWSWNRGLEADTQYF.

The gene calls are TRBV4-1 and TRBJ1-2, with D hard to call. The V end was cut by 0 bases, the J end by 4 bases, with 9 bases between. The CDR3 consists of 14 residues. CDR1 MGHRA and CDR2 YSYEKL come from the germline V gene. The CDR3 DNA follows: TGCGCCAGCAGCCAAGATCCGAGCCTCTATGGCTACACCTTC. Translated: CASSQDPSLYGYTF.

J is TRBJ1-2 and V is TRBV9, with unresolved D. Trimming cost V 0 bases and J 6 bases, with 9 bases left between them. This CDR3 contains 13 residues. The V gene's germline CDR1 is SGDLS and CDR2 YYNGEE. In nucleotides, the CDR3 is TGTGCCAGCAGCGTAGAACCGAGCCATGGCTACACCTTC. This codes for CASSVEPSHGYTF.

The count of this clone is one. The chain carries TRBV19 and TRBJ1-1, with D uncertain. Germline-derived CDR1 and CDR2 are LNHDA and SQIVND (reference sequence). The V gene lost 0 bases and the J gene lost 0 bases, with 8 bases spanning the gap. The CDR3 runs 15 residues. The CDR3 region has the DNA TGTGCCAGTAGTATAGAGTATCAGATGAACACTGAAGCTTTCTTT. Translating it yields CASSIEYQMNTEAFF. Based on the CDR3 plus reference TRBV19 and TRBJ1-1, the full variable domain is DGGITQSPKYLFRKEGQNVTLSCEQNLNHDAMYWYRQDPGQGLRLIYYSQIVNDFQKGDIAEGYSVSREKKESFPLTVTSAQKNPTAFYLCASSIEYQMNTEAFFGQGTRLTVV.

V usage is TRBV18 and J usage is TRBJ2-1, with 7 bases lining up with TRBD1. The CDR3 covers 14 residues. Germline assignment: CDR1 KGHSH and CDR2 LQKENI. The V gene end was trimmed by 3 bases and the J gene end by 15 bases; junction bases not matched to a gene: 14. The CDR3 DNA is TGTGCCAGCTCACCCTCGACAGGGCAACCTATTTGGTTCTTC. Residues: CASSPSTGQPIWFF.

The chain links TRBV30 to TRBJ1-1, with TRBD1 matching over 8 bases. Germline trimming cut 0 bases from V and 2 bases from J; bases unmatched to any gene: 5. Germline V gene data show CDR1 as GTSNPN and CDR2 as SVGIG (reference sequence). The CDR3 spans 15 residues. The CDR3 DNA reads TGTGCCTGGAGTGTAAGTGGACAGGGAAACACTGAAGCTTTCTTT. Translated, it gives CAWSVSGQGNTEAFF.

The V call is TRBV7-6, the J call TRBJ2-1; 7 bases are shared with TRBD2. J was trimmed by 2 bases and V by 5 bases; bases with no gene match: 6. Germline loops: CDR1 SGHVS, CDR2 FNYEAQ. The CDR3 extends over 15 amino acids. This CDR3 is CASSALADPYNEQFF. CDR3 bases: TGTGCCAGCAGCGCCCTAGCGGATCCCTACAATGAGCAGTTCTTC.

V and J are TRBV19 and TRBJ2-3, with 7 bases lining up with TRBD2. Germline V gene lookup returns CDR1 LNHDA and CDR2 SQIVND (reference sequence). Trimming at V came to 4 bases and at J to 3 bases, leaving 7 bases not matched to a gene. This CDR3 comprises 15 residues. In nucleotides, the CDR3 is TGTGCCAGTAGTAGAGAGCGGGGTCGTACAGATACGCAGTATTTT. Protein product: CASSRERGRTDTQYF.

In its sample, this clone was seen a few times. The genes are TRBV5-5 and TRBJ2-1, with D possibly being TRBD1 (6 bases). Trimming removed 3 bases from V and 4 bases from J, with 14 bases in between. The V gene's germline CDR1 is SGHKS and CDR2 YYEKEE (reference sequence). This CDR3 region has 15 residues. In DNA form, the CDR3 reads TGTGCCAGCAGCTCACAGGGTAGCGTTTACAATGAGCAGTTCTTC. The encoded protein is CASSSQGSVYNEQFF.

The V and J genes are TRBV7-9 and TRBJ2-5, with TRBD2 identical over 10 bases. The CDR3 is 19 amino acids. Germline assignment: CDR1 SEHNR and CDR2 FQNEAQ (reference sequence). V was clipped by 4 bases and J by 4 bases; unmatched bases: 18. The CDR3 loop reads CASSSPAPSPAGGRETQYF. As DNA, the CDR3 is TGTGCCAGCAGCTCCCCCGCCCCGAGTCCAGCGGGGGGGCGAGAGACCCAGTACTTC. The entire variable domain, with the rest obtained from reference TRBV7-9 and TRBJ2-5, is as follows: DTGVSQNPRHKITKRGQNVTFRCDPISEHNRLYWYRQTLGQGPEFLTYFQNEAQLEKSRLLSDRFSAERPKGSFSTLEIQRTEQGDSAMYLCASSSPAPSPAGGRETQYFGPGTRLLVL.

The V call is TRBV7-9, the J call TRBJ2-6, with D possibly being TRBD2 (5 bases). Trimming removed 4 bases from V and 1 base from J, with 17 bases in between. Looked up from germline, CDR1 is SEHNR and CDR2 is FQNEAQ (reference sequence). The CDR3 loop spans 18 amino acids. The CDR3 DNA sequence: TGTGCCAGCAGCTCTTATGCGGGTCTCAGATCTGGGGCCAACGTCCTGACTTTC. Translated: CASSSYAGLRSGANVLTF.

The CDR3: CASSMGQGETQYF. The CDR3 DNA is TGTGCCAGCAGTATGGGACAGGGGGAGACCCAGTACTTC. The chain carries TRBV6-5 and TRBJ2-5; 10 nucleotides line up with TRBD1. The CDR3 runs to 13 residues. Germline V lookup: CDR1 MNHEY, CDR2 SVGAGI. With V trimmed by 5 bases and J by 5 bases, 2 bases remained unmatched.

The chain is built from TRBV6-5 and TRBJ1-6; D remains ambiguous. Trimming took off 0 bases at V and 0 bases at J, with 3 bases between the two ends. The CDR3 is 15 residues long. Germline V gene data show CDR1 as MNHEY and CDR2 as SVGAGI. CDR3: CASSYSSSYNSPLHF. The CDR3 DNA is TGTGCCAGCAGTTACTCGAGCTCCTATAATTCACCCCTCCACTTT.

The CDR3 here is CASSSGTIHEQYF. In nucleotides, the CDR3 is TGTGCCAGCAGCAGCGGGACAATCCACGAGCAGTACTTC. The chain uses TRBV5-6 and TRBJ2-7; a possible D gene is TRBD2 (7 bases). The CDR3 totals 13 residues. V was cut by 4 bases and J by 5 bases, with 13 bases left in between. Germline loops: CDR1 SGHDT, CDR2 YYEEEE.

The chain is built from TRBV7-2 and TRBJ1-5; tentative D call: TRBD1 (6 bases). V was pared by 5 bases and J by 3 bases, with 11 bases between. The CDR3 is 14 amino acids. Germline V gene data show CDR1 as SGHTA and CDR2 as FQGNSA. CDR3 DNA: TGTGCCAGCAGCCTCGGGACAACCAATCAGCCCCAGCATTTT. Translated: CASSLGTTNQPQHF.

V usage is TRBV5-3 and J usage is TRBJ2-7; D is possibly TRBD1 (6 bases). TRBV5-3 is flagged as an ORF with uncertain function. V was cut by 7 bases and J by 2 bases, with 10 bases left in between. The CDR3 sequence is 12 residues long. The DNA for the CDR3 is TGTGCCAGACCCCGGGACACCTACGAGCAGTACTTC. It specifies CARPRDTYEQYF.

The chain joins TRBV27 to TRBJ1-6; 9 bases match TRBD1. With V trimmed by 2 bases and J by 4 bases, 3 bases remained unmatched. This CDR3 contains 16 residues. The germline V gene encodes CDR1 MNHEY and CDR2 SMNVEV (reference sequence). In DNA, the CDR3 is TGTGCCAGCAGTTTACGGGACAGGGATTATAATTCACCCCTCCACTTT. Translation: CASSLRDRDYNSPLHF.

The rearrangement uses TRBV27 and TRBJ1-5, with 9 bases lining up with TRBD1. The CDR3 runs to 17 residues. CDR1 is MNHEY and CDR2 is SMNVEV in the germline V gene (reference sequence). Germline trimming cut 2 bases from V and 2 bases from J; bases unmatched to any gene: 7. This chain's CDR3 is CASSLGTGNIGNQPQHF. The CDR3 DNA reads TGTGCCAGCAGTTTAGGGACAGGGAATATTGGCAATCAGCCCCAGCATTTT.

The chain is built from TRBV5-1 and TRBJ1-1; 7 bases are a match to TRBD1. The CDR3 has 18 residues. Germline CDR1 and CDR2: SGHRS and YFSETQ. V trimming: 1 base; J trimming: 1 base; junction bases outside the gene matches: 13. The CDR3 loop is CASSLYGPARTGNTEAFF. In DNA form, the CDR3 reads TGCGCCAGCAGCTTGTATGGTCCAGCTAGGACAGGGAACACTGAAGCTTTCTTT.

The chain employs TRBV7-2 and TRBJ2-5; perhaps TRBD2 as D (6 bases). V lost 2 bases and J lost 5, with 15 bases in between. The length of the CDR3 is 15 residues. In germline, CDR1 is SGHTA, CDR2 FQGNSA. CDR3 sequence reads: CASSLKAGGWETQYF. The CDR3 nucleotides read TGTGCCAGCAGCTTAAAAGCGGGTGGGTGGGAGACCCAGTACTTC.

The chain combines TRBV7-9 with TRBJ1-1; D remains ambiguous. The germline V and J ends were trimmed by 1 base and 6 bases, with 9 bases remaining between them. Germline CDR1 reads SEHNR; CDR2 reads FQNEAQ (reference sequence). This CDR3 has 13 residues. CDR3 bases: TGTGCCAGCAGCTTAGGGGCGATGTCTGAAGCTTTCTTT. Its protein product is CASSLGAMSEAFF.

This clone has only a few counts. The chain uses TRBV11-2 and TRBJ2-7, with D hard to call. Trimming stripped 6 bases from V and 3 bases from J, with 6 bases between. Germline CDR1 SGHAT, CDR2 FQNNGV. This CDR3 comprises 11 residues. DNA of the CDR3: TGTGCCAGCAGAACCGGCTACGAGCAGTACTTC. Translating it yields CASRTGYEQYF.

This clone was counted a few times. A junction end diverges from the germline sequence, so it may reflect a read error. The chain employs TRBV7-9 and TRBJ1-2, with D maybe TRBD1 (5 bases). The CDR3 length is 14 residues. CDR1 SEHNR and CDR2 FQNEAQ come from the germline V gene (reference sequence). CDR3 loop: CSSSFLGGSYGYTF. CDR3 DNA: TGTTCCAGCAGCTTTTTGGGGGGTTCCTATGGCTACACCTTC.

The rearrangement links TRBV27 to TRBJ2-5, with D possibly matching TRBD2 (6 bases). The CDR3 spans 15 residues. Trimming shortened V by 5 bases and J by 6 bases, and 19 bases separated the two germline ends. The V gene's germline CDR1 is MNHEY and CDR2 SMNVEV (reference sequence). The CDR3 DNA is TGTGCCAGCAGTCCACAGCCCGGGACTCCCCAGACCCAGTACTTC. Amino acid sequence: CASSPQPGTPQTQYF.

This chain links TRBV29-1 with TRBJ1-2; weak D call: TRBD1 (5 bases). Deletions cut 5 bases from V and 3 bases from J, with 7 bases between. Germline assignment: CDR1 SQVTM and CDR2 ANQGSEA. This CDR3 is 11 amino acids long. The chain's CDR3 is CSVKTDYGYTF. The DNA for the CDR3 is TGCAGCGTTAAGACAGACTATGGCTACACCTTC.

This chain connects TRBV7-2 to TRBJ1-6; D unclear. V lost 5 bases, J lost 9 bases, and 17 bases lay in between. The CDR3 loop spans 15 amino acids. Per germline, CDR1 SGHTA and CDR2 FQGNSA. The CDR3 sequence is CASSPGHNRGSPLHF. Written as DNA, the CDR3 is TGTGCCAGCAGCCCCGGCCACAATCGGGGTTCACCCCTCCACTTT. The full variable domain, completed using reference TRBV7-2 and TRBJ1-6, is GAGVSQSPSNKVTEKGKDVELRCDPISGHTALYWYRQSLGQGLEFLIYFQGNSAPDKSGLPSDRFSAERTGGSVSTLTIQRTQQEDSAVYLCASSPGHNRGSPLHFGNGTRLTVT.

The J gene is TRBJ1-1, the V gene TRBV27; the D is unclear. The CDR3 has 14 amino acids. V was pared by 6 bases and J by 0 bases, with 11 bases between. CDR1 and CDR2 (germline): MNHEY, SMNVEV (reference sequence). The CDR3 nucleotides are TGTGCCAGCAGCATAAGCCCTATGAACACTGAAGCTTTCTTT. Translating it yields CASSISPMNTEAFF.

The V gene is TRBV13, the J gene TRBJ1-2, with 7 bases fitting TRBD1. Trimming at V came to 1 base and at J to 4 bases, leaving 3 bases not matched to a gene. The CDR3 has 14 residues. Germline loops: CDR1 PRHDT, CDR2 FYEKMQ (reference sequence). Written as DNA, the CDR3 is TGTGCCAGCAGCTTAGAGGGGGCTGGCTATGGCTACACCTTC. As protein: CASSLEGAGYGYTF.